Listed below are T cell receptor beta chains from one sample, sequenced in a study of technical replicates of blood from four donors. TCRdb keeps only in-frame clones here, not all; method: immunoSEQ multiplex PCR. This sample has about 80,000 clones, with 91% found just once. The sequenced material came from T cells isolated from PBMCs. The receptor source for this set is a human donor in good health. Both conserved end residues are part of each CDR3.

V gene,CDR3 protein
TRBV19,CASSIDRDRAYGYTF
TRBV27,CASSLSETGIYGYTF
TRBV4-3,CASSLQWTGTYEQYF
TRBV2,CASSLTGTGNTGELFF
TRBV11-2,CASSKDTGSPLTF
TRBV6-5,CASSYRLARTYEQYF
TRBV7-2,CASRSGQGFGYTF
TRBV7-6,CASSLGHSNTEAFF
TRBV5-6,CASSPGEETQYF
TRBV27,CASSLSPGTGDGYTF
TRBV10-3,CAISGLGTGGRGYTF
TRBV28,CASRSDSYNEQFF
TRBV27,CASSLSMRVNTGELFF
TRBV6-6,CASSYSRGMTDTQYF
TRBV7-9,CASRPTSTEQFF
TRBV9,CASSVGLDSSYEQYF
TRBV5-1,CASSAGQGMVDTQYF
TRBV18,CASSPPGDTMNTEAFF
TRBV5-1,CASSRSGGQGGNEQFF
TRBV9,CASSVGGVSGELFF
TRBV27,CASSLGQGTYEQYF
TRBV4-3,CASSQGQGNYEQYF